This T cell receptor (beta chain) came from a study of naive and memory T cell subsets. Amplification of ligated cDNA took four PCR rounds with SP2 and nested alpha and beta constant primers. TCRdb passed the 5' RACE reads through MiXCR, listing each CDR3 protein once. The repertoire includes 55,000 to 70,000 distinct CDR3 sequences, 7.2% of them detected once, and about a tenth sits in the top ten. This clonotype was seen only a few times. A UMI-containing oligonucleotide was joined by 3' ligation to the TCR cDNA template. Cells were not sorted; total RNA input targeted 1 to 1000 ng. This TCR came from a male donor in good health.

CDR3 region: CSVETNTGELFF. The CDR3 nucleotides are TGCAGCGTTGAAACGAACACCGGGGAGCTGTTTTTT. This rearrangement joins TRBV29-1 to TRBJ2-2; D unresolved. The CDR3 length is 12 residues. CDR1 SQVTM and CDR2 ANQGSEA come from the germline V gene. V shed 2 bases and J shed 0 bases, with 1 base lying between them.